These T cell receptor beta chains were read from a single sample in a study of blood T cells in healthy people across ages. TCRdb re-analysed the 5' RACE reads in MiXCR, keeping a single row per CDR3 protein. The sample shows 1.5 million to 2 million distinct CDR3 sequences, roughly 28% of them seen only once. Sequencing input: blood. The receptors shown here come from a woman aged 25 to 45 in good health. Each CDR3 is given with its conserved first and last residue. D genes are given only for firm matches. Clone size is given for some rows only: seen once, a few or many times, or a class if the clone is expanded.

D gene	V gene	clone size	J gene	CDR3 DNA	CDR3 protein
NA	TRBV5-4	many	TRBJ2-3	TGTGCCAGCGGAAAGACAGGCACAGATACGCAGTATTTT	CASGKTGTDTQYF
NA	TRBV6-6	NA	TRBJ2-2	TGTGCCAGCGGTGGGGCTAGCCCTAACACCGGGGAGCTGTTTTTT	CASGGASPNTGELFF
TRBD1	TRBV6-6	few	TRBJ1-2	TGTGCCAGCACCCGGGAGGGACAGGGCAGGGAGGGCTACACCTTC	CASTREGQGREGYTF
NA	TRBV12-3/TRBV12-4	NA	TRBJ1-2	TGTGCCAGTTCCCGGAACCCTAACTATGGCTACACCTTC	CASSRNPNYGYTF
TRBD2	TRBV7-8	NA	TRBJ2-3	TGTGCCAGCAGCCGCGGGAGGGCCACGGATACGCAGTATTTT	CASSRGRATDTQYF
TRBD2	TRBV29-1	few	TRBJ2-1	TGCAGCGTTCGTGGGGGAGGGAACAATGAGCAGTTCTTC	CSVRGGGNNEQFF
TRBD1	TRBV12-3/TRBV12-4	few	TRBJ2-4	TGTGCCAGCAGTTTCCGGGACAGGGCCAAAAACATTCAGTACTTC	CASSFRDRAKNIQYF
NA	TRBV20-1	NA	TRBJ2-3	TGCAGTGCTAGAGATCTGGAAAAGTACACAGATACGCAGTATTTT	CSARDLEKYTDTQYF
TRBD1	TRBV10-3	NA	TRBJ1-1	TGTGCCATCAGTGAGTCGAACAGGGGAAACACTGAAGCTTTCTTT	CAISESNRGNTEAFF
NA	TRBV28	few	TRBJ2-7	TGTGCCAGCAGTTCCCCCGTGGGGGGGCTCAGCTCCTACGAGCAGTACTTC	CASSSPVGGLSSYEQYF
NA	TRBV9	NA	TRBJ2-7	TGTGCCAGCAGCGCTACCTTCGGGAGAGGCTACGAGCAGTACTTC	CASSATFGRGYEQYF
TRBD1	TRBV12-3/TRBV12-4	NA	TRBJ1-6	TGTGCCAGCAGGCCCGACAGGGATTCACCCCTCCACTTT	CASRPDRDSPLHF
NA	TRBV18	few	TRBJ1-2	TGTGCCAGCTCACCAAGGTCTGGTGGGCAGACTAACTATGGCTACACCTTC	CASSPRSGGQTNYGYTF
NA	TRBV12-3/TRBV12-4	NA	TRBJ2-3	TGTGCCAGCACCGCAGGGTCGGGTACGCAGTATTTT	CASTAGSGTQYF
TRBD2	TRBV12-3/TRBV12-4	once	TRBJ2-2	TGTGTCAGCGGGCGACTAGCGGGAGGGGGCACCGGGGAGCTGTTTTTT	CVSGRLAGGGTGELFF
TRBD2	TRBV12-3/TRBV12-4	NA	TRBJ2-3	TGTGTCAGCAGTTTCCAGCGGGGGTTCGGTACGCAGTATTTT	CVSSFQRGFGTQYF
NA	TRBV30	NA	TRBJ2-1	TGTGCCTGCCGGCGACGGGCAGAGGAGCAGTTCTTC	CACRRRAEEQFF
TRBD2	TRBV7-2	NA	TRBJ2-7	TGTGCCAGCAGCTCTAGCGGGAGAGCATCCTACGAGCAGTACTTC	CASSSSGRASYEQYF
TRBD1	TRBV5-1	NA	TRBJ1-1	TGCGCCAGCAGCGGGTCGGACAGGGGCTTAGGAGCTTTCTTT	CASSGSDRGLGAFF
NA	TRBV5-8	NA	TRBJ2-3	TGTGCCAGCATCGGTGGTGGGACGCAGTATTTT	CASIGGGTQYF
NA	TRBV11-2	NA	TRBJ1-3	TGTGCCAGCAGCCCCCGCGGTGCGAGGGGAAACACCATATATTTT	CASSPRGARGNTIYF
NA	TRBV5-6	once	TRBJ1-1	TGTGCCAGCAGCGGGGGTGGGGTGTGGTACACTGAAGCTTTCTTT	CASSGGGVWYTEAFF
TRBD2	TRBV3-1	few	TRBJ2-7	TGTGCCAGCAGCCCCGGGGGAGGGTTTATGGCGTCCGAGCAGTACTTC	CASSPGGGFMASEQYF
NA	TRBV20-1	NA	TRBJ1-1	TGCAGTGCTGGCGCCAGGGCTGAAGCTTTCTTT	CSAGARAEAFF
NA	TRBV7-2	NA	TRBJ2-3	TGTGCCAGCAACAGTCCCTCCACAGATACGCAGTATTTT	CASNSPSTDTQYF
NA	TRBV14	NA	TRBJ1-2	TGTGCCAGCAGCCAAACTATCGACAGGCTCTATGGCTACACCTTC	CASSQTIDRLYGYTF
NA	TRBV28	few	TRBJ2-3	TGTGCCAGCAGTTTCCCGGACATACTCACAGATACGCAGTATTTT	CASSFPDILTDTQYF
NA	TRBV5-1	few	TRBJ2-4	TGCGCCAGCAGCTTGGAGGGATCGAAGGAGCAGTACTTC	CASSLEGSKEQYF
TRBD2	TRBV4-2	NA	TRBJ2-1	TGTACCAGCAGCCCGACTAGCGGGGGGTCCAATGAGCAGTTCTTC	CTSSPTSGGSNEQFF
TRBD2	TRBV10-1	few	TRBJ2-1	TGCGCCACTACGGACGGGGGGAATGAGCAGTTCTTC	CATTDGGNEQFF
NA	TRBV29-1	many	TRBJ1-4	TGCAGCGCCCGGGACGTTGAAAAACTGTTTTTT	CSARDVEKLFF
NA	TRBV12-5	NA	TRBJ1-1	TGTGCTAGTGGTTTGCTGGGTGGGAACGCTGAAGCTTTCTTT	CASGLLGGNAEAFF
NA	TRBV3-1	NA	TRBJ1-2	TGTGCCAGCAGCCACTTGGACGGCGATGATGGCTACACCTTC	CASSHLDGDDGYTF
NA	TRBV11-2	NA	TRBJ2-7	TGTGCCAGCAGGCCCGCGGGGGCGAGTGCCTACGAGCAGTACTTC	CASRPAGASAYEQYF
NA	TRBV6-1	few	TRBJ1-5	TGTGCCAGCACGGCCATCTGGGGCAATCAGCCCCAGCATTTT	CASTAIWGNQPQHF
NA	TRBV29-1	many	TRBJ2-7	TGCAGTGTAGGACAGAATAAGGACTACGAGCAGTACTTC	CSVGQNKDYEQYF
TRBD1	TRBV29-1	many	TRBJ2-3	TGCAGCGTTCTGGGACAGTTTCCCACAGATACGCAGTATTTT	CSVLGQFPTDTQYF
NA	TRBV12-3/TRBV12-4	NA	TRBJ1-2	TGTGCCAGCAGTTTTACAAGATTCTATGGCTACACCTTC	CASSFTRFYGYTF
NA	TRBV29-1	few	TRBJ2-5	TGCAGCGTTAGGGGAAGGGTTCAAGAGACCCGGTACTTC	CSVRGRVQETRYF
NA	TRBV27	NA	TRBJ1-2	TGTGCCAGCAGTGCAAAGGGAATAGGAGGCTACACCTTC	CASSAKGIGGYTF
TRBD1	TRBV7-2	NA	TRBJ2-1	TGTGCCAGCAGCTTAGCACCCAACGGACAGGGATATTGGTTCTTC	CASSLAPNGQGYWFF